The 32 T cell receptor beta chains given below trace back to one sample, sequenced in a study of blood T cell repertoires in COVID-19. Repertoires were generated with immunoSEQ multiplex PCR, while TCRdb's copy carries only in-frame clones and drops some. Of roughly 190,000 clones listed, roughly four fifths were seen once; the top ten hold 10% to 15%. Sequencing was done on a sample of PBMCs or T cells enriched from blood (not recorded which). The receptor set was obtained from a man aged 40-50 years who had recovered from COVID-19.

The chain is built from TRBV10-3 and TRBJ2-2; D remains unclear. The CDR3 runs 12 residues. The germline V and J ends were trimmed by 2 bases and 6 bases, with 4 bases remaining between them. Germline V gives CDR1 ENHRY, CDR2 SYGVKD. CDR3 in DNA: TGTGCCATCAGTGAGCCAGCCGGGGAGCTGTTTTTT. This codes for CAISEPAGELFF.

This chain connects TRBV7-9 to TRBJ2-2; possibly TRBD1 for D (6 bases). V gave up 6 bases and J gave up 6 bases, with 14 bases separating them. This CDR3 has 14 amino acids. CDR1 is SEHNR, CDR2 FQNEAQ, per germline (reference sequence). The CDR3: CASSFGEGAGELFF. The CDR3 nucleotides are TGTGCCAGCAGTTTCGGAGAGGGGGCCGGGGAGCTGTTTTTT.

The chain couples TRBV7-2 to TRBJ2-5, with 10 bases lining up with TRBD2. CDR1 is SGHTA and CDR2 is FQGNSA in the germline V gene. The length of the CDR3 is 15 residues. V lost 4 bases and J lost 4; bases outside the gene matches: 6. The CDR3 loop is CASSSFLAGAETQYF. CDR3 DNA: TGTGCCAGCAGCTCGTTCCTAGCGGGAGCAGAGACCCAGTACTTC.

The chain's CDR3 is CATNRVLNTEAFF. CDR3 DNA sequence: TGTGCCACGAACAGGGTCTTGAACACTGAAGCTTTCTTT. The chain combines TRBV10-3 with TRBJ1-1; D may be TRBD1 (6 bases). This CDR3 is built from 13 residues. Per the germline V gene, CDR1 is ENHRY and CDR2 is SYGVKD. The V gene lost 10 bases and the J gene lost 0 bases, with 12 bases spanning the gap.

The rearrangement uses TRBV6-9 and TRBJ1-4; the match to TRBD1 covers 8 bases. This CDR3 is 17 amino acids long. Germline V gene data show CDR1 as MNHGY and CDR2 as SVAAGI. V lost 6 bases and J lost 3; bases outside the gene matches: 12. DNA of the CDR3: TGTGCCAGCAGCTCCTGGACAGGGAATGGGGCTAATGAAAAACTGTTTTTT. Protein: CASSSWTGNGANEKLFF.

This clone was seen more than once but under ten times. The CDR3 DNA reads TGTGCCAGCAGCCTCGGGGGCTACACCTTC. This gives the protein CASSLGGYTF. This chain connects TRBV6-5 to TRBJ1-2; D is unresolved. In germline, CDR1 is MNHEY, CDR2 SVGAGI. Trimming took 6 bases from V and 8 from J, leaving 7 bases between them. The CDR3 contains 10 residues.

The chain has TRBV7-9 and TRBJ2-2; a possible D gene is TRBD1 (5 bases). The CDR3 length is 14 residues. Germline V gene data show CDR1 as SEHNR and CDR2 as FQNEAQ (reference sequence). With 1 base removed from V and 3 bases from J, the gap between germline ends came to 6 bases. CDR3 amino acids: CASSLDRYTGELFF. Written as DNA, the CDR3 is TGTGCCAGCAGCTTAGACAGGTACACCGGGGAGCTGTTTTTT. Based on the CDR3 plus reference TRBV7-9 and TRBJ2-2, the full variable domain is DTGVSQNPRHKITKRGQNVTFRCDPISEHNRLYWYRQTLGQGPEFLTYFQNEAQLEKSRLLSDRFSAERPKGSFSTLEIQRTEQGDSAMYLCASSLDRYTGELFFGEGSRLTVL.

This chain joins TRBV5-5 and TRBJ1-1; 7 positions match TRBD1. The J segment lost 4 bases and the V segment lost 3 bases, leaving 6 bases of the junction unmatched. The germline CDR1 and CDR2 sequences are SGHKS and YYEKEE (reference sequence). This CDR3 is 14 amino acids long. CDR3 protein: CASSSNRGGTEAFF. The DNA of the CDR3 is TGTGCCAGCAGCTCCAACAGGGGAGGCACTGAAGCTTTCTTT.

V gene TRBV27 combines with J gene TRBJ2-2, with 8 nucleotides matching TRBD2. Unmatched junction bases numbered 7, after V lost 3 bases and J lost 4 bases. The CDR3 extends over 16 amino acids. CDR1 is MNHEY and CDR2 is SMNVEV in the germline V gene (reference sequence). The CDR3 loop reads CASSFTAGGATGELFF. The CDR3 nucleotides read TGTGCCAGCAGTTTCACCGCGGGAGGAGCCACCGGGGAGCTGTTTTTT.

V usage is TRBV24-1 and J usage is TRBJ1-5; no clear D gene. The ends were cut back, 9 bases at V and 1 base at J, with 6 bases in the middle. There are 12 residues in the CDR3. Germline assignment: CDR1 KGHDR and CDR2 SFDVKD. This CDR3 is CATGQSNQPQHF. DNA of the CDR3: TGTGCCACCGGGCAGAGCAATCAGCCCCAGCATTTT.

V usage is TRBV5-1 and J usage is TRBJ1-2; 8 bases align to TRBD1. V shed 4 bases and J 4 bases; nucleotides not matched to a gene: 6. CDR3 length: 14 residues. Per germline, CDR1 SGHRS and CDR2 YFSETQ. CDR3 nucleotides: TGCGCCAGCAGCGGGGAACAGGGGGGCTATGGCTACACCTTC. It is translated as CASSGEQGGYGYTF.

This clone was found once. The chain employs TRBV10-3 and TRBJ1-5; 9 nucleotides align to TRBD1. Trimming cost V 4 bases and J 7 bases; bases outside gene matches: 8. CDR1 and CDR2 from the germline V gene are ENHRY and SYGVKD. This CDR3 comprises 15 residues. Written as DNA, the CDR3 is TGTGCCATCAGTGGGGGACAGGGAATGGGACAGCCCCAGCATTTT. It translates to CAISGGQGMGQPQHF.

The V call is TRBV6-2 or TRBV6-3, the J call TRBJ1-5; TRBD1 might be the D (5 bases). CDR3 size: 16 residues. The V gene lost 1 base and the J gene lost 0 bases, with 10 bases spanning the gap. Germline CDR1 reads MNHEY; CDR2 reads SVGEGT. The CDR3 nucleotides read TGTGCCAGCAGTTACTGGGGCCACGCTAGCAATCAGCCCCAGCATTTT. This sequence encodes CASSYWGHASNQPQHF.

This clone was seen just once. Here the CDR3 DNA reads TGCGCCAGCAGCGCCGAGACAGGGGCGTTGGGATCACCCCTCCACTTT. Amino acid sequence: CASSAETGALGSPLHF. The chain joins TRBV5-1 to TRBJ1-6; the match to TRBD1 covers 8 bases. The CDR3 has 16 residues. CDR1 and CDR2 (germline): SGHRS, YFSETQ. Trimming took 4 bases from V and 10 from J; bases not matched to a gene: 13.

The CDR3 sequence is CSVELETSKEQFF. In DNA form, the CDR3 reads TGCAGCGTTGAATTAGAGACTAGTAAAGAGCAGTTCTTC. This chain joins TRBV29-1 and TRBJ2-1; TRBD2 is a possible D gene (6 bases). Trimming stripped 2 bases from V and 10 bases from J, with 15 bases between. The length of the CDR3 is 13 residues. Germline CDR1 and CDR2: SQVTM and ANQGSEA.

This chain uses TRBV6-1 with TRBJ2-7; D remains unclear. V was shortened by 8 bases and J by 1 base, with 21 bases between the two germline ends. The CDR3 spans 16 residues. Germline CDR1 and CDR2: MNHNS and SASEGT. In nucleotides, the CDR3 is TGTGCCAGCCGTGCCATTTTGAGTCCCTTTTCCTACGAGCAGTACGTC. Amino acids: CASRAILSPFSYEQYV.

This chain connects TRBV19 to TRBJ1-2, with a weak D call TRBD1 (5 bases). CDR3 length equals 14 residues. Trimming removed 1 base at V and 0 bases at J, with 6 bases between. Germline CDR1 and CDR2: LNHDA and SQIVND (reference sequence). This CDR3 is CASSIGQSNYGYTF. The CDR3 coding sequence is TGTGCCAGTAGTATAGGACAGTCTAACTATGGCTACACCTTC.

The chain uses TRBV19 and TRBJ2-7, with no clear D. The V end lost 5 bases, the J end lost 5 bases, and 16 bases lay between the germline ends. Germline assignment: CDR1 LNHDA and CDR2 SQIVND (reference sequence). This CDR3 spans 14 amino acids. The DNA of the CDR3 is TGTGCCAGTAGTTCCGGAGATCTAGGCCACGAGCAGTACTTC. Its translation: CASSSGDLGHEQYF. The complete variable domain, with remaining parts taken from reference TRBV19 and TRBJ2-7, reads DGGITQSPKYLFRKEGQNVTLSCEQNLNHDAMYWYRQDPGQGLRLIYYSQIVNDFQKGDIAEGYSVSREKKESFPLTVTSAQKNPTAFYLCASSSGDLGHEQYFGPGTRLTVT.

This chain joins TRBV7-2 and TRBJ2-1; TRBD2 matches at 13 bases. The CDR3 totals 15 residues. Germline assignment: CDR1 SGHTA and CDR2 FQGNSA. V trimming: 5 bases; J trimming: 5 bases; junction bases outside the gene matches: 3. The CDR3 loop reads CASSRTSGSNNEQFF. In DNA, the CDR3 is TGTGCCAGCAGCCGGACTAGCGGGAGTAACAATGAGCAGTTCTTC.

This clone has only a few counts. The chain uses TRBV10-2 and TRBJ1-4; 7 nucleotides match TRBD1. The CDR3 loop spans 11 amino acids. V was pared by 6 bases and J by 10 bases, with 2 bases of the junction left unmatched. CDR1 and CDR2 (germline): WSHSY, SAAADI. The DNA of the CDR3 is TGCGCCAGCAGGAGGGACAGAAAACTGTTTTTT. It encodes CASRRDRKLFF.

This chain connects TRBV19 to TRBJ2-1; 12 nucleotides agree with TRBD2. Germline assignment: CDR1 LNHDA and CDR2 SQIVND (reference sequence). The CDR3 contains 16 residues. V dropped 5 bases and J dropped 7; count of bases not matched to a gene: 9. CDR3 in DNA: TGTGCCAGTAGTCCCCCGGGCACTAGCGGGAGGAATGAGCAGTTCTTC. It yields the protein CASSPPGTSGRNEQFF. Full variable domain (outside the CDR3, taken from reference TRBV19 and TRBJ2-1): DGGITQSPKYLFRKEGQNVTLSCEQNLNHDAMYWYRQDPGQGLRLIYYSQIVNDFQKGDIAEGYSVSREKKESFPLTVTSAQKNPTAFYLCASSPPGTSGRNEQFFGPGTRLTVL.

The chain carries TRBV2 and TRBJ2-1; D not certain. The CDR3 is 12 amino acids. Per the germline V gene, CDR1 is SNHLY and CDR2 is FYNNEI. V was cut by 6 bases and J by 7 bases, with 10 bases left in between. Here the CDR3 reads CASSVQMNEQFF. CDR3 in DNA: TGTGCCAGCAGCGTACAGATGAATGAGCAGTTCTTC.

The rearrangement joins TRBV28 to TRBJ2-7; 13 bases match TRBD2. The V gene's germline CDR1 is MDHEN and CDR2 SYDVKM. The CDR3 runs to 14 residues. Trimming cost V 10 bases and J 6 bases; bases outside gene matches: 9. The CDR3 nucleotides are TGTGCCACCGTCGGACTAGCGGGAGAGGGCGAGCAGTACTTC. Residues: CATVGLAGEGEQYF.

The chain uses TRBV12-5 and TRBJ1-5; D remains unclear. V lost 2 bases, J lost 3 bases, and 5 bases lay in between. There are 13 residues in the CDR3. Germline V gene data show CDR1 as LGHNT and CDR2 as FRNRAP. The CDR3 nucleotides are TGTGCTAGTGGTTTGTCTCTCAATCAGCCCCAGCATTTT. Translation gives CASGLSLNQPQHF.

The gene calls are TRBV14 and TRBJ2-3; D gene unclear. The CDR3 is made up of 14 amino acids. Germline V gene sequence: CDR1 SGHDN, CDR2 FVKESK. Trimming removed 2 bases at V and 0 bases at J, with 6 bases between. The CDR3 reads CASSQFRSTDTQYF. The CDR3 nucleotides read TGTGCCAGCAGCCAATTCCGGAGCACAGATACGCAGTATTTT. Combining the CDR3 with reference TRBV14 and TRBJ2-3 gives the whole variable domain EAGVTQFPSHSVIEKGQTVTLRCDPISGHDNLYWYRRVMGKEIKFLLHFVKESKQDESGMPNNRFLAERTGGTYSTLKVQPAELEDSGVYFCASSQFRSTDTQYFGPGTRLTVL.

The J gene is TRBJ2-3, the V gene TRBV6-1; 9 nucleotides line up with TRBD2. With V trimmed by 1 base and J by 4 bases, 9 bases remained unmatched. The CDR3 is 17 amino acids. CDR1 is MNHNS and CDR2 is SASEGT in the germline V gene. In DNA, the CDR3 is TGTGCCAGCAGTGAAGTTGTAGCGGGAGAGTGGGCAGATACGCAGTATTTT. Translated, it gives CASSEVVAGEWADTQYF.

The chain has TRBV4-3 and TRBJ2-4; D perhaps matches TRBD1 (5 bases). The CDR3 runs 16 residues. The V end was cut by 1 base, the J end by 3 bases, with 13 bases between. Germline assignment: CDR1 LGHNA and CDR2 YSLEER. This CDR3 reads CASSQGARTGKNIQYF. The CDR3 DNA is TGCGCCAGCAGCCAAGGAGCCCGCACAGGCAAAAACATTCAGTACTTC.

The chain carries TRBV6-5 and TRBJ1-2; 7 bases agree with TRBD1. Germline CDR1 reads MNHEY; CDR2 reads SVGAGI. CDR3 length: 14 residues. V shed 6 bases, J shed 4 bases, and the junction held 8 bases outside the gene matches. The CDR3 DNA is TGTGCCAGCAGAACCGGGACAGCCATCTATGGCTACACCTTC. Translating it yields CASRTGTAIYGYTF.

The chain links TRBV4-1 to TRBJ1-4, with TRBD1 matching 8 bases. V lost 1 base to trimming and J lost 8 bases; unmatched junction nucleotides: 9. There are 16 residues in the CDR3. Germline CDR1 MGHRA, CDR2 YSYEKL. The CDR3 region is CASSQASGRGREKLFF. CDR3 nucleotides: TGCGCCAGCAGCCAAGCATCGGGCAGGGGGCGAGAAAAACTGTTTTTT.

The CDR3 nucleotides are TGTGCCAGCAGCTTCCCCATCTCTGGGGCCAACGTCCTGACTTTC. This codes for CASSFPISGANVLTF. The chain combines TRBV7-2 with TRBJ2-6; D call uncertain. This CDR3 contains 15 residues. CDR1 and CDR2 from the germline V gene are SGHTA and FQGNSA. The V and J ends lost 3 bases and 0 bases respectively, with 6 bases between them.

V gene TRBV7-3 combines with J gene TRBJ2-1, with 10 positions matching TRBD2. CDR3 size: 17 residues. Looked up from germline, CDR1 is SGHTA and CDR2 is FQGTGA. V lost 1 base to trimming and J lost 10 bases; unmatched junction nucleotides: 13. The CDR3 DNA reads TGTGCCAGCAGCTTAATGGTGGGCGCCGGGACTAGCGACGAGCAGTTCTTC. Its translation: CASSLMVGAGTSDEQFF.

The chain has TRBV7-3 and TRBJ2-1; D gene ambiguous. The ends were cut back, 5 bases at V and 8 bases at J, with 13 bases in the middle. The CDR3 length is 13 residues. Looked up from germline, CDR1 is SGHTA and CDR2 is FQGTGA. This chain's CDR3 is CASSPPGGDEQFF. CDR3 DNA sequence: TGTGCCAGCAGCCCCCCAGGTGGTGATGAGCAGTTCTTC. Full variable domain (remainder filled in from reference TRBV7-3 and TRBJ2-1): GAGVSQTPSNKVTEKGKYVELRCDPISGHTALYWYRQSLGQGPEFLIYFQGTGAADDSGLPNDRFFAVRPEGSVSTLKIQRTERGDSAVYLCASSPPGGDEQFFGPGTRLTVL.